This T cell receptor beta chain was identified during a study of PD-L1 blockade in urothelial cancer (dated by TCRdb to the late 2010s). The study in broad terms: All patients started therapy at some point between 2014 and 2016 and received atezolizumab 1,200 mg intravenously every 3 weeks. About 90% of the roughly 29 patients were males with bladder-origin urothelial cancer, and about 60% of the 29 reported a prior smoking history. Patients had an ECOG performance status of 0 or 1 and had received between 0 and 3 prior chemotherapy regimens. Blood samples were analyzed at two time points: 3 weeks after treatment start (second dose) and 6 weeks after treatment start. Blood samples gave a median of approximately 150,000 T cells and 77,000 or so unique TCRs, with a median clonality of 0.080. Somatic, immune and clinical correlates of response to PD-L1 blockade with atezolizumab in urothelial cancer were the focus of an exploratory multi-omic analysis. Pretreatment tumor samples, along with matched peripheral blood collected serially before and after atezolizumab treatment, underwent TCR sequencing. Durable clinical benefit was defined as a progression-free survival longer than 6 months, and TCR features were additionally tested against progression-free survival and overall survival. In the same patients who had TCR sequencing, pretreatment tumors also underwent whole exome sequencing and RNA sequencing. Several patients reached durable clinical benefit, while 20 patients did not. Pretreatment blood TCR-seq was available for about 30 patients, at least one posttreatment blood collection was obtained for some 24 patients, and tumor TCR-seq was available for some 24 patients.

On this clone itself: Which antigen it targets is not known. It has no much larger one-base neighbor in the sample; base qualities were not kept.

Synthetic TCR analog templates were spiked into each PCR so that absolute template abundance could be estimated from read counts. TCRbeta CDR3 regions were amplified from genomic DNA with bias-controlled V and J gene primers using the immunoSEQ assay. Rearranged TCRbeta segments were sequenced at approximately 20X coverage. The authors' pipeline ran thus. Clustering was used to correct sequencing errors, and CDR3s were annotated against IMGT so that V, D and J genes could be assigned. Downstream analyses used only productive TCRbeta rearrangements, leaving out any out-of-frame or stop-codon sequences. Clonality was calculated as one minus the Shannon entropy normalized by the log of the number of unique productive sequences. Clones differing between time points or between blood and tumor were identified by Fisher's exact test with Benjamini-Hochberg correction at adjusted p below 0.01. TCRdb limited this immuneACCESS table to in-frame rearrangements with V and J called. A share of clones is missing; checked studies link under half to unresolved V genes, and the rest is unexplained. V, J and clone size are those of that table, while D and trimming were read from the DNA. The sample has more than 95,000 clones on record, around 89% of them singletons. About 1.8% of the sample is in the top ten clones.

Broader findings and caveats from the paper: A pretreatment peripheral blood TCR clonality below the median was linked to improved progression-free and overall survival. Because the sample size was small (n of about 30) and many exploratory analyses were performed, the results are intended to be hypothesis-generating. Patients with durable benefit showed greater expansion of tumor-associated TCR clones in peripheral blood 3 weeks after starting treatment (n ≈ 21, p = 0.022).

From the cysteine through the phenylalanine, the CDR3 covers 18 amino acids. CDR3 DNA is the only sequence kept; it has 54 bases, read in frame from the first base. The CDR1 and CDR2 encoded by the germline V gene are KGHSH and LQKENI. Relative to germline, V is missing 3 bases and J is missing 6 bases, with 12 bases of the junction outside any gene match. The meaning of the sample's time point label: peripheral blood 6 weeks after treatment start. The cohort comprised 25 to 30 patients with locally advanced or metastatic urothelial carcinoma treated at Memorial Sloan Kettering on a trial protocol. Peripheral blood mononuclear cells were collected pretreatment and during treatment, with between 1 and 8 total time points per patient. The Qiagen DNeasy Blood extraction kit was used to purify genomic DNA from total PBMCs and tumor samples. PBMCs were collected pretreatment and during treatment and were isolated and stored as previously described.

The material was PBMCs, obtained around atezolizumab (anti-PD-L1) treatment. The receptor was derived from a man between 60 and 70 years old with urothelial cancer. Here the chain combines TRBV18 and TRBJ1-4, with TRBD1 identical over 11 junction bases. CDR3 region: CASSPMDRGLAGDEKLFF. The DNA sequence reads TGTGCCAGCTCACCCATGGACAGGGGGCTGGCAGGGGATGAAAAACTGTTTTTT.